One sample yielded the 23 T cell receptor beta chains listed below, sequenced in a study of OX40 agonist ivuxolimab in advanced cancers. TCRdb's table, derived via immunoSEQ multiplex PCR, lists solely in-frame clones and lacks some. The sample records 150,000 to 170,000 clones, 94% being singletons. This specimen consisted of CD4+ or CD8+ T cells sorted from blood, obtained in a trial of the OX40 agonist ivuxolimab. Receptor source: an adult with an advanced solid tumor such as melanoma, head and neck, liver or kidney cancer.

This chain links TRBV28 with TRBJ1-1; D unclear. This CDR3 region has 12 residues. V lost 4 bases to trimming and J lost 5 bases, with 8 bases between them. Germline V gene sequence: CDR1 MDHEN, CDR2 SYDVKM. CDR3: CASSSLWTEAFF. The DNA of the CDR3 is TGTGCCAGCAGTTCCTTGTGGACTGAAGCTTTCTTT.

As DNA, the CDR3 is TGCGCCAGCAGCTTGGGTGGGCACAACGAGCAGTACTTC. As protein: CASSLGGHNEQYF. The rearrangement links TRBV5-1 to TRBJ2-7; no reliable D call. There are 13 residues in the CDR3. V lost 0 bases to trimming and J lost 5 bases, with 9 bases between them. The germline V gene encodes CDR1 SGHRS and CDR2 YFSETQ.

The chain has TRBV7-3 and TRBJ2-3; possibly TRBD2 for D (5 bases). CDR3 length: 15 amino acids. Trimming cost V 5 bases and J 3 bases, with 15 bases left between them. Per the germline V gene, CDR1 is SGHTA and CDR2 is FQGTGA. The CDR3 loop reads CASSPSGVETDTQYF. The DNA for the CDR3 is TGTGCCAGCAGCCCAAGCGGAGTTGAGACAGATACGCAGTATTTT. The full variable domain, rest sourced from reference TRBV7-3 and TRBJ2-3, is GAGVSQTPSNKVTEKGKYVELRCDPISGHTALYWYRQSLGQGPEFLIYFQGTGAADDSGLPNDRFFAVRPEGSVSTLKIQRTERGDSAVYLCASSPSGVETDTQYFGPGTRLTVL.

In DNA form, the CDR3 reads TGTGCCAGCAGTCTACAGGGGGCGGAGGTCGGGGAGCTGTTTTTT. The encoded protein is CASSLQGAEVGELFF. The rearrangement links TRBV11-2 to TRBJ2-2; 9 positions match TRBD1. V was pared by 6 bases and J by 7 bases, with 9 bases of the junction left unmatched. The CDR3 length is 15 residues. CDR1 and CDR2 (germline): SGHAT, FQNNGV.

This clone occurred once. This chain joins TRBV5-6 and TRBJ2-7; TRBD2 matches 11 bases. V was pared by 0 bases and J by 3 bases, with 5 bases of the junction left unmatched. Germline CDR1 is SGHDT and CDR2 is YYEEEE. This CDR3 contains 16 residues. CDR3 in amino acids: CASSLAPSGGSYEQYF. CDR3 nucleotides: TGTGCCAGCAGCTTGGCGCCTAGCGGGGGGAGCTACGAGCAGTACTTC.

This clone has only one observation. The CDR3 protein is CASSFDRGTNTGELFF. CDR3 sequence (DNA): TGTGCCAGCAGCTTTGACAGGGGAACGAACACCGGGGAGCTGTTTTTT. V gene TRBV5-6 combines with J gene TRBJ2-2; TRBD1 matches at 8 bases. There are 16 residues in the CDR3. The trim removed 2 bases at V and 0 bases at J, leaving 3 bases unmatched. Germline assignment: CDR1 SGHDT and CDR2 YYEEEE.

CDR3 protein: CASSYGQGSFTGGYTF. CDR3 DNA sequence: TGTGCCAGCAGTTATGGGCAGGGATCCTTTACTGGGGGCTACACCTTC. The chain joins TRBV6-5 to TRBJ1-2, with D perhaps TRBD1 (5 bases). CDR3 length: 16 residues. Trimming removed 3 bases at V and 8 bases at J, with 22 bases between. Germline V lookup: CDR1 MNHEY, CDR2 SVGAGI.

J is TRBJ2-3 and V is TRBV7-9; TRBD2 might be the D (5 bases). The CDR3 extends over 13 amino acids. V gave up 5 bases and J gave up 2 bases, with 8 bases separating them. Germline V gene data show CDR1 as SEHNR and CDR2 as FQNEAQ (reference sequence). CDR3 in amino acids: CASSRGNTDTQYF. The CDR3 nucleotides read TGTGCCAGCAGCCGAGGGAACACAGATACGCAGTATTTT.

This clone appeared once. The chain uses TRBV11-3 and TRBJ2-5; TRBD2 is a possible D gene (6 bases). CDR1 and CDR2 (germline): SGHNT, YENEEA. The germline V and J ends were trimmed by 1 base and 6 bases, with 21 bases remaining between them. This CDR3 has 17 residues. The CDR3 nucleotides read TGTGCCAGCAGCTTAGTAAGGGCCTGGGAGGTGTTCAAGACCCAGTACTTC. As protein: CASSLVRAWEVFKTQYF.

This clone appeared a single time. This chain links TRBV30 with TRBJ1-1; the D gene is possibly TRBD1 (5 bases). V was cut by 2 bases and J by 10 bases, with 14 bases left in between. The CDR3 covers 12 residues. Germline lookup yields CDR1 GTSNPN and CDR2 SVGIG (reference sequence). The CDR3 loop reads CAWSTPGPGAFF. CDR3 sequence (DNA): TGTGCCTGGAGTACCCCGGGGCCTGGAGCTTTCTTT.

The CDR3 nucleotides are TGTGCCAGTAGCGAAGGGGGGAATGAGCAGTTCTTC. It translates to CASSEGGNEQFF. The rearrangement uses TRBV6-1 and TRBJ2-1; D may be TRBD1 or TRBD2 (6 bases each). From germline, CDR1 is MNHNS and CDR2 SASEGT. Trimming took off 9 bases at V and 7 bases at J, with 13 bases between the two ends. The CDR3 sequence is 12 residues long.

The rearrangement joins TRBV6-5 to TRBJ1-1; D gene uncertain. The CDR3 length is 15 residues. Trimming took off 0 bases at V and 5 bases at J, with 13 bases between the two ends. Germline V CDR1 and CDR2: MNHEY, SVGAGI. This chain's CDR3 is CASSYSSALSTEAFF. The CDR3 coding sequence is TGTGCCAGCAGTTACTCGAGTGCGTTGTCGACTGAAGCTTTCTTT.

About this clone: Other DNA sequences in the same sample also yield this CDR3. This rearrangement joins TRBV10-1 to TRBJ1-1; 7 bases align to TRBD1. Germline trimming cut 0 bases from V and 1 base from J; bases unmatched to any gene: 2. CDR1 WNHNN and CDR2 SYGVQD come from the germline V gene (reference sequence). The CDR3 runs 15 residues. The CDR3 sequence: CASSESRTGNTEAFF. The DNA of the CDR3 is TGCGCCAGCAGTGAGTCAAGGACAGGGAACACTGAAGCTTTCTTT.

J is TRBJ1-5 and V is TRBV28; 9 bases are shared with TRBD1. The CDR3 is 15 residues long. Per the germline V gene, CDR1 is MDHEN and CDR2 is SYDVKM. Unmatched junction bases numbered 6, after V lost 6 bases and J lost 3 bases. CDR3 nucleotides: TGTGCCAGCAGGCGCGGGACAGGGCTCAATCAGCCCCAGCATTTT. It translates to CASRRGTGLNQPQHF.

A remark on this clone: Additional DNA sequences in this sample encode the identical CDR3. The V call is TRBV9, the J call TRBJ2-2; TRBD2 might be the D (5 bases). CDR1 is SGDLS, CDR2 YYNGEE, per germline. V was trimmed by 1 base and J by 2 bases, leaving 6 bases between them. The CDR3 runs 14 residues. The CDR3 spells CASSVSGNTGELFF. CDR3 sequence (DNA): TGTGCCAGCAGCGTAAGCGGAAACACCGGGGAGCTGTTTTTT.

The CDR3 loop is CASSFYGGGYEQYF. As DNA, the CDR3 is TGTGCCAGCAGTTTCTACGGGGGAGGCTACGAGCAGTACTTC. J is TRBJ2-7 and V is TRBV6-5; D may be TRBD2 (6 bases). Per germline, CDR1 MNHEY and CDR2 SVGAGI. The CDR3 is 14 residues long. V lost 4 bases, J lost 3 bases, and 13 bases lay in between.

This chain connects TRBV7-2 to TRBJ2-7; a possible D gene is TRBD2 (5 bases). The V end was cut by 2 bases, the J end by 2 bases, with 7 bases between. The germline V gene encodes CDR1 SGHTA and CDR2 FQGNSA. This CDR3 contains 13 residues. CDR3 in amino acids: CASSLPGTYEQYF. CDR3 DNA: TGTGCCAGCAGCTTACCGGGGACCTACGAGCAGTACTTC.

The chain recombines TRBV15 with TRBJ1-2; TRBD1 agrees at 9 bases. The CDR3 contains 14 residues. V lost 3 bases, J lost 6 bases, and 5 bases stayed unmatched. Germline V gene lookup returns CDR1 LNHNV and CDR2 YYDKDF (reference sequence). CDR3 sequence reads: CATSSPDRGDGYTF. CDR3 nucleotides: TGTGCCACCAGCAGTCCGGACAGGGGCGATGGCTACACCTTC.

The rearrangement joins TRBV19 to TRBJ1-5; D is ambiguous. CDR3 length equals 16 residues. Germline V lookup: CDR1 LNHDA, CDR2 SQIVND (reference sequence). Trimming took 3 bases from V and 5 from J, leaving 17 bases between them. CDR3 sequence: CASSMGKERRYQPQHF. DNA for the CDR3: TGTGCCAGTAGTATGGGTAAGGAAAGGCGGTATCAGCCCCAGCATTTT.

This clone was observed a single time. The chain carries TRBV5-5 and TRBJ2-5; D gene unclear. CDR3 length: 14 amino acids. V was pared by 6 bases and J by 5 bases, with 17 bases between. The germline V gene has CDR1 SGHKS and CDR2 YYEKEE (reference sequence). The CDR3 DNA is TGTGCCAGCACCCACCCATCCCTTCGGGAGACCCAGTACTTC. This gives the protein CASTHPSLRETQYF.

V and J are TRBV14 and TRBJ2-7; possibly TRBD1 for D (6 bases). Trimming removed 3 bases at V and 3 bases at J, with 18 bases between. Germline assignment: CDR1 SGHDN and CDR2 FVKESK. The CDR3 sequence is 16 residues long. The CDR3 reads CASSHSQGWYNYEQYF. In nucleotides, the CDR3 is TGTGCCAGCAGCCATTCCCAGGGGTGGTACAACTACGAGCAGTACTTC.

The chain joins TRBV7-9 to TRBJ2-7; D not resolved. The germline CDR1 and CDR2 sequences are SEHNR and FQNEAQ (reference sequence). The CDR3 has 14 amino acids. Trimming cost V 2 bases and J 2 bases, with 10 bases left between them. The CDR3 reads CASSLSPRAYEQYF. In DNA form, the CDR3 reads TGTGCCAGCAGCTTATCCCCCCGAGCCTACGAGCAGTACTTC.

The chain has TRBV2 and TRBJ2-3; 9 bases line up with TRBD2. CDR1 SNHLY and CDR2 FYNNEI come from the germline V gene. The ends lost 6 bases at V and 2 bases at J; junction bases unmatched: 6. CDR3 size: 15 residues. CDR3 bases: TGTGCCAGCAGAGAGCGGGGGGAGAACACAGATACGCAGTATTTT. Its translation is CASRERGENTDTQYF.